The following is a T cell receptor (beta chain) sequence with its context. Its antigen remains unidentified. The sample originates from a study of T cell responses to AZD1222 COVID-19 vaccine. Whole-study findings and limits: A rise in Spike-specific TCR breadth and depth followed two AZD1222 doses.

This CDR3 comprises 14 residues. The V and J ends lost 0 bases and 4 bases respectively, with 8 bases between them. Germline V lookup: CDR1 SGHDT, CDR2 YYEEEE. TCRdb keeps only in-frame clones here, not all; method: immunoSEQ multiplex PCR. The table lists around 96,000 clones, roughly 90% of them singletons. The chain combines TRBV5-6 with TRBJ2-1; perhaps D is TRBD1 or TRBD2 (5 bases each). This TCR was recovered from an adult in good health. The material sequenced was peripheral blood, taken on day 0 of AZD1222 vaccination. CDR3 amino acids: CASSLGDAYNEQFF. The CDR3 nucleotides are TGTGCCAGCAGCTTGGGGGACGCGTACAATGAGCAGTTCTTC. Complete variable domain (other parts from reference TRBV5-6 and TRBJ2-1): DAGVTQSPTHLIKTRGQQVTLRCSPKSGHDTVSWYQQALGQGPQFIFQYYEEEERQRGNFPDRFSGHQFPNYSSELNVNALLLGDSALYLCASSLGDAYNEQFFGPGTRLTVL.